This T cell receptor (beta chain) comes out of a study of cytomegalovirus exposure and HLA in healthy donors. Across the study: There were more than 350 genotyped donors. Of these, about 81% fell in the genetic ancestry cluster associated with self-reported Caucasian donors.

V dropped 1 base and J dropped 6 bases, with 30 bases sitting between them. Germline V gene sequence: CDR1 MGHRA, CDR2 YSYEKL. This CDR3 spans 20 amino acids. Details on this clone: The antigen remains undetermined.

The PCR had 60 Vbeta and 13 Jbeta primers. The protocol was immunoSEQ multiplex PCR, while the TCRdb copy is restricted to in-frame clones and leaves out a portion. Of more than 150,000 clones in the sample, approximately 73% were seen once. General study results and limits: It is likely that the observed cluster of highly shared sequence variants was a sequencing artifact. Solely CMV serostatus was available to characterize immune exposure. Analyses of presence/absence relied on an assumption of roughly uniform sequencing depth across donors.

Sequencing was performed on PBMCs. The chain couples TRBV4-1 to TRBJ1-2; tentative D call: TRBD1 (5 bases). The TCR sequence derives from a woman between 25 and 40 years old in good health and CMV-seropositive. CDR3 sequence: CASSQVWGELIGAGENGYTF. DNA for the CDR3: TGCGCCAGCAGCCAAGTGTGGGGAGAATTAATTGGGGCGGGGGAAAATGGCTACACCTTC.